These 2 T cell receptor beta chains came from one sample sequenced in a study of siplizumab effects on memory and regulatory T cells. TCRdb's table, derived via immunoSEQ multiplex PCR, lists solely in-frame clones and lacks some. Among 70,000 or so clones listed, 91% were seen once. Source material: CD8+ T cells sorted from blood. Source of these receptors: a human donor in good health.

The chain uses TRBV9 and TRBJ1-1; D is unresolved. The V end lost 4 bases, the J end lost 5 bases, and 18 bases lay between the germline ends. Germline CDR1 is SGDLS and CDR2 is YYNGEE. The CDR3 totals 15 residues. DNA for the CDR3: TGTGCCAGCAGCCCCTCGGTTGGTGGGTATACTGAAGCTTTCTTT. Translation gives CASSPSVGGYTEAFF.

Only one count was recorded for this clone. CDR3 region: CASRRTSGGIDTQYF. In nucleotides, the CDR3 is TGTGCCAGCAGACGGACTAGCGGGGGTATAGATACGCAGTATTTT. This chain uses TRBV6-6 with TRBJ2-3, with 13 nucleotides matching TRBD2. The CDR3 covers 15 residues. Germline CDR1 and CDR2: MNHNY and SVGAGI (reference sequence). V lost 6 bases and J lost 5; bases outside the gene matches: 5.